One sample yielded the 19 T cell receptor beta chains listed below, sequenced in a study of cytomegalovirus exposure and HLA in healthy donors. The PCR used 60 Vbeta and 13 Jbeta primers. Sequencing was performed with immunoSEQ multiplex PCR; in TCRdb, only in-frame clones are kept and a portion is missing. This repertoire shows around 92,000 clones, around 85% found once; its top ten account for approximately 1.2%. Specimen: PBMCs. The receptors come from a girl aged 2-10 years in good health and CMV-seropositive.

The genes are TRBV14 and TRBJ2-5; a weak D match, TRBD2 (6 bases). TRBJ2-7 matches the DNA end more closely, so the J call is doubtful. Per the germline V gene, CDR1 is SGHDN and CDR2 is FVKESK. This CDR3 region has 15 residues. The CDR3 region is CASSQEGGPIYEQYF. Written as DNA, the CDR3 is TGTGCCAGCAGCCAAGAGGGGGGACCGATCTACGAGCAGTACTTC.

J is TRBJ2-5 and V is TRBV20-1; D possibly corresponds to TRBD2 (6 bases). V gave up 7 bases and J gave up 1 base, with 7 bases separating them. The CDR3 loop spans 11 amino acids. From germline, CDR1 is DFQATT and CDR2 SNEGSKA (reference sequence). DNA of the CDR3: TGCAGTGGCGGGACCCAAGAGACCCAGTACTTC. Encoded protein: CSGGTQETQYF.

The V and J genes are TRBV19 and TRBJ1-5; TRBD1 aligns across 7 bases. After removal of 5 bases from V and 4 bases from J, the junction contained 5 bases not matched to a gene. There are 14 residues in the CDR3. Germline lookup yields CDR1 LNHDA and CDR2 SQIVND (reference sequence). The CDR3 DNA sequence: TGTGCCAGTAGTCGGGGACAGCAAAATCAGCCCCAGCATTTT. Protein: CASSRGQQNQPQHF.

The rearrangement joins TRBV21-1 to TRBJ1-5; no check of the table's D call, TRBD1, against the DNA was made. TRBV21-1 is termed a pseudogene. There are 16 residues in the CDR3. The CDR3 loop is CASSGGQGGTWQPQHF. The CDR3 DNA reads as TGTGCCAGCAGCGGGGGACAGGGGGGCACCTGGCAGCCCCAGCATTTT.

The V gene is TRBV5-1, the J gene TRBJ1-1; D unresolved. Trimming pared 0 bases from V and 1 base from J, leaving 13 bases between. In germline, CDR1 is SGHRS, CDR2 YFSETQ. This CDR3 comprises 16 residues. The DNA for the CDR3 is TGCGCCAGCAGCTTGGACGCTCCGGGGAGGAACACTGAAGCTTTCTTT. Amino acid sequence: CASSLDAPGRNTEAFF.

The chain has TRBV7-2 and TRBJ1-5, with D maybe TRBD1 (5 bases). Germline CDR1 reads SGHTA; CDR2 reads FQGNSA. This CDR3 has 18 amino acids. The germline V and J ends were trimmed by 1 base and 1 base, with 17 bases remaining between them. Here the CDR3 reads CASSLDPPGTASNQPQHF. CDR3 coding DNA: TGTGCCAGCAGCTTAGACCCCCCCGGGACTGCAAGCAATCAGCCCCAGCATTTT.

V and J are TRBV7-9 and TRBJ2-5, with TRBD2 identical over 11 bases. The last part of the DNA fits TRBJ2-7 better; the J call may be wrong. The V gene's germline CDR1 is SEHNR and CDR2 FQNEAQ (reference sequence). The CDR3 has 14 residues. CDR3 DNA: TGTGCCAGCAGCTTAGCACTAGCGGGAGACGAGCAGTACTTC. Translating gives CASSLALAGDEQYF.

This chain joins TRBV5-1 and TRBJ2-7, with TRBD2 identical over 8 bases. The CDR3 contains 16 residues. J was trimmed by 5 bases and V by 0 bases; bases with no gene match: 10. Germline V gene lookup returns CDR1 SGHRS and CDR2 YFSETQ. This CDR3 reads CASSLVGAGVGDEQYF. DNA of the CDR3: TGCGCCAGCAGCTTGGTGGGAGCGGGAGTCGGGGACGAGCAGTACTTC.

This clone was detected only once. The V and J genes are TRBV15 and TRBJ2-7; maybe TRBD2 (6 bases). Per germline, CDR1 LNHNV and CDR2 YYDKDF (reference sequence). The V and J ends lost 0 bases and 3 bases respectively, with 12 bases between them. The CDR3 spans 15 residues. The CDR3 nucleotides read TGTGCCACCAGCAGAGATAGGGACTCAATCTACGAGCAGTACTTC. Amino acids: CATSRDRDSIYEQYF.

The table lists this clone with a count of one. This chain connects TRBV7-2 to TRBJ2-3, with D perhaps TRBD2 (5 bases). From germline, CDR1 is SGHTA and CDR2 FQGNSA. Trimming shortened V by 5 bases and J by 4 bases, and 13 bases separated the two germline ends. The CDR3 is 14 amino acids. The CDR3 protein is CASSILRGADTQYF. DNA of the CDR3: TGTGCCAGCAGCATACTTCGGGGTGCAGATACGCAGTATTTT.

Here the CDR3 DNA reads TGTGCCAGCCACAAAGTGATAGCACTACTAGGAAACACTGAAGCTTTCTTT. It encodes CASHKVIALLGNTEAFF. This chain connects TRBV27 to TRBJ1-1; no reliable D call. The germline V and J ends were trimmed by 8 bases and 2 bases, with 24 bases remaining between them. Germline V gene lookup returns CDR1 MNHEY and CDR2 SMNVEV (reference sequence). CDR3 length: 17 amino acids.

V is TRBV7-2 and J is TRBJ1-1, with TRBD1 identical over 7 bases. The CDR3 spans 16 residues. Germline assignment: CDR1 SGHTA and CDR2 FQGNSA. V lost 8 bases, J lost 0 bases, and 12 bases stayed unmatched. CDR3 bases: TGTGCCAGCGGGGCAACAGGGGCTAGTATGAACACTGAAGCTTTCTTT. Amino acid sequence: CASGATGASMNTEAFF.

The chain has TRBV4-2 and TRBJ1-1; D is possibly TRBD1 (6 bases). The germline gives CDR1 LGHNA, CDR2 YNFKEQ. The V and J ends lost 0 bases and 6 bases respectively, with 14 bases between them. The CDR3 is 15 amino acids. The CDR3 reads CASSQDLGPGAEAFF. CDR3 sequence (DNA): TGTGCCAGCAGCCAAGATCTTGGCCCAGGGGCTGAAGCTTTCTTT.

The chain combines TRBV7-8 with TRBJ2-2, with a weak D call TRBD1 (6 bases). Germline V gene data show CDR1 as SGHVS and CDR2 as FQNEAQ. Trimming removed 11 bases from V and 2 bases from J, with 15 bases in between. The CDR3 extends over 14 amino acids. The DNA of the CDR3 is TGTGCCTTGAGAGGGGGAGTAAACACCGGGGAGCTGTTTTTT. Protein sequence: CALRGGVNTGELFF.

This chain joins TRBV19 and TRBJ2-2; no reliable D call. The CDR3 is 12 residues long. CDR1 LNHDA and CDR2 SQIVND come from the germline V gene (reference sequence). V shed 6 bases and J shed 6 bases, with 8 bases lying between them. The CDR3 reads CASRPTAGELFF. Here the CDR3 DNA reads TGTGCCAGTAGGCCAACGGCCGGGGAGCTGTTTTTT.

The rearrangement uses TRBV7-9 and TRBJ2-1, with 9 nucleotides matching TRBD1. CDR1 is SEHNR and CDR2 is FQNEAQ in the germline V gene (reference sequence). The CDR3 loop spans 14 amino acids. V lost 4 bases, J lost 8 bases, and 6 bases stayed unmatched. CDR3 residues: CASSSKDRGDEQFF. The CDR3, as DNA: TGTGCCAGCAGCTCAAAGGACAGGGGAGATGAGCAGTTCTTC.

This chain's CDR3 is CASSSTRAPEREQYF. The CDR3 DNA reads as TGTGCCAGCAGTTCTACCAGGGCTCCCGAACGCGAGCAGTACTTC. The chain links TRBV6-5 to TRBJ2-7; a possible D gene is TRBD1 (5 bases). This CDR3 has 15 residues. Trimming shortened V by 4 bases and J by 6 bases, and 19 bases separated the two germline ends. Germline loops: CDR1 MNHEY, CDR2 SVGAGI.

The CDR3 sequence is CASRQAGEETQYF. The CDR3 DNA reads as TGTGCCAGCAGACAGGCGGGGGAAGAGACCCAGTACTTC. The gene calls are TRBV28 and TRBJ2-5; 7 bases match TRBD2. Germline V gene sequence: CDR1 MDHEN, CDR2 SYDVKM. V shed 6 bases and J 3 bases; nucleotides not matched to a gene: 4. CDR3 size: 13 residues. Looking up the rest from reference TRBV28 and TRBJ2-5 gives the full variable domain: DVKVTQSSRYLVKRTGEKVFLECVQDMDHENMFWYRQDPGLGLRLIYFSYDVKMKEKGDIPEGYSVSREKKERFSLILESASTNQTSMYLCASRQAGEETQYFGPGTRLLVL.

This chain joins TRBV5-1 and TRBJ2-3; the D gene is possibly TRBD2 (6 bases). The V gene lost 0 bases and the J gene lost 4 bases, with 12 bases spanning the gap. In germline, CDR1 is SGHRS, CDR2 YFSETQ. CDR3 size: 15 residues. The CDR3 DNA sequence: TGCGCCAGCAGCTTGGCGGACGGGGGAGCAGATACGCAGTATTTT. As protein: CASSLADGGADTQYF. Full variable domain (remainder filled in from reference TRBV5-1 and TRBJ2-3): KAGVTQTPRYLIKTRGQQVTLSCSPISGHRSVSWYQQTPGQGLQFLFEYFSETQRNKGNFPGRFSGRQFSNSRSEMNVSTLELGDSALYLCASSLADGGADTQYFGPGTRLTVL.